This is a list of T cell receptor beta chains from one sample in a study of T cell responses to AZD1222 COVID-19 vaccine. The assay was immunoSEQ multiplex PCR, and TCRdb's table has in-frame clones only and misses some. The profile shows around 70,000 clones, 65% to 80% of them singletons. The sample in question was peripheral blood, obtained on day 0 of AZD1222 vaccination. Receptor source: an adult in good health. CDR3s include the opening cysteine and the closing phenylalanine or tryptophan.

CDR3 protein,V gene
CASSFMESQTNGYTF,TRBV7-8
CASSYSWAGNTEAFF,TRBV6-5
CASSSTQGGTQYF,TRBV3-1/TRBV3-2
CASSRPGDGNTIYF,TRBV25-1
CASSLGHSNQPQHF,TRBV18
CATSRGWGPDTEAFF,TRBV15
CASGGFRHARAFF,TRBV21-1
CASNIGAGTDTQYF,TRBV19
CASSSSYEQYF,TRBV3-1/TRBV3-2
CASSLFGGPEGSPLHF,TRBV7-6